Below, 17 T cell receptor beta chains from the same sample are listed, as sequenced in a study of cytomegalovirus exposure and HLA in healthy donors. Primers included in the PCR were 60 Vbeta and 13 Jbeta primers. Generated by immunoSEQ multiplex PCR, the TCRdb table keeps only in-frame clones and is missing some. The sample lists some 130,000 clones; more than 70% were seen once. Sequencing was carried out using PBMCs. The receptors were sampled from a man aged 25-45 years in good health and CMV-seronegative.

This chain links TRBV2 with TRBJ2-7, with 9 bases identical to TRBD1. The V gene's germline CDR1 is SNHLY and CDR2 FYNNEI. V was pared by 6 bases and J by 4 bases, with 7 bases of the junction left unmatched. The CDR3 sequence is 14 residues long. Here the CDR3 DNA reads TGTGCCAGCAGCCCCGGGACAGGGCTATACGAGCAGTACTTC. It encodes CASSPGTGLYEQYF.

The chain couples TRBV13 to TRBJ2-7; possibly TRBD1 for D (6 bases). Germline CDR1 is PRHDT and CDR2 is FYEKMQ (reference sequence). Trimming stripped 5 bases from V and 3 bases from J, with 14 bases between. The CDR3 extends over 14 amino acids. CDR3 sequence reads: CASSRTGSGYEQYF. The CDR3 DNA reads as TGTGCCAGCAGCAGAACAGGGTCGGGCTACGAGCAGTACTTC.

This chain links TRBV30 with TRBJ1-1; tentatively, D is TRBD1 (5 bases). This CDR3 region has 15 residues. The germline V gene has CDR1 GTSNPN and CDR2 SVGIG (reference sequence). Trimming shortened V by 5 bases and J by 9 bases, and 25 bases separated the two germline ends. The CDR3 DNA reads TGTGCCTGGGGGGGGTGGGAGGGAGGGAACGTTAAAGCTTTCTTT. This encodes CAWGGWEGGNVKAFF. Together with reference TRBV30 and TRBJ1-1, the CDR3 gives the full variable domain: SQTIHQWPATLVQPVGSPLSLECTVEGTSNPNLYWYRQAAGRGLQLLFYSVGIGQISSEVPQNLSASRPQDRQFILSSKKLLLSDSGFYLCAWGGWEGGNVKAFFGQGTRLTVV.

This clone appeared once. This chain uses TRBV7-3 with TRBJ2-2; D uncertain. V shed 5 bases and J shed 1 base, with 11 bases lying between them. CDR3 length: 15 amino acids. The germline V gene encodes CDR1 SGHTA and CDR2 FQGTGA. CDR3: CASSLRPLNTGELFF. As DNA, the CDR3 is TGTGCCAGCAGCCTAAGGCCATTGAACACCGGGGAGCTGTTTTTT.

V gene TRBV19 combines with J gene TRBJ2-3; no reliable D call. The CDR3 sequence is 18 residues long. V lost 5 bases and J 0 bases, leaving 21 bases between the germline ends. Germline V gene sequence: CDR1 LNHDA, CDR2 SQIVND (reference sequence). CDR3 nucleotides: TGTGCCAGTAGTCCCCTTTCCGATTTAGCAGCTAGCACAGATACGCAGTATTTT. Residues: CASSPLSDLAASTDTQYF.

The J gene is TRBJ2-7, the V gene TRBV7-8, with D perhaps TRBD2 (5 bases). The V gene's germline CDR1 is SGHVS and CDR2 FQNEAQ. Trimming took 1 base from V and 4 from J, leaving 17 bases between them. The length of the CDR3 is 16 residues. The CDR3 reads CASSLGADPFEYEQYF. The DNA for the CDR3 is TGTGCCAGCAGCTTAGGAGCGGACCCATTTGAGTACGAGCAGTACTTC.

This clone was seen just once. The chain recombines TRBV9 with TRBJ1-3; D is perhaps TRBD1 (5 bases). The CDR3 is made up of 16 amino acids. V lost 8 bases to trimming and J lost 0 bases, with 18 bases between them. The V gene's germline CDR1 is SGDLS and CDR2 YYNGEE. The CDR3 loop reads CASSLGEGSSGNTIYF. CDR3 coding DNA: TGTGCCAGTTCTCTCGGGGAGGGGAGCTCTGGAAACACCATATATTTT.

CDR3 bases: TGTGCCAGCAAAATCTCAGGGCAACGGGCCTACGAGCAGTACTTC. Amino acids: CASKISGQRAYEQYF. The V and J genes are TRBV6-1 and TRBJ2-7, with a tentative D call TRBD1 (5 bases). Germline V gene data show CDR1 as MNHNS and CDR2 as SASEGT. Trimming removed 7 bases at V and 2 bases at J, with 18 bases between. The CDR3 contains 15 residues.

CDR3 in amino acids: CASSLSRQGGTEAFF. The DNA of the CDR3 is TGTGCCAGCAGTTTATCGCGGCAGGGTGGCACTGAAGCTTTCTTT. This chain joins TRBV27 and TRBJ1-1; D may be TRBD1 (5 bases). CDR1 is MNHEY and CDR2 is SMNVEV in the germline V gene (reference sequence). This CDR3 has 15 amino acids. V was clipped by 0 bases and J by 4 bases, with 12 bases between them.

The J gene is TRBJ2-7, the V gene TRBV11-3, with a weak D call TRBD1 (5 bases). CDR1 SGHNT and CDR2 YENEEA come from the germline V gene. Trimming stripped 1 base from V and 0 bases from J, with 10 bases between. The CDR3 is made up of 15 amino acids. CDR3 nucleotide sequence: TGTGCCAGCAGCTTAGGACCGGACACCTCCTACGAGCAGTACTTC. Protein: CASSLGPDTSYEQYF.

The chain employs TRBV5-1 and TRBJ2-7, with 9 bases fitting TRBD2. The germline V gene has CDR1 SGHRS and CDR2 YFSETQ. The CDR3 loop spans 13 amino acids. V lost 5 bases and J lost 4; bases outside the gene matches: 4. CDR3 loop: CASSRLAGYEQYF. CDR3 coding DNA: TGCGCCAGCAGTCGTCTAGCGGGATACGAGCAGTACTTC.

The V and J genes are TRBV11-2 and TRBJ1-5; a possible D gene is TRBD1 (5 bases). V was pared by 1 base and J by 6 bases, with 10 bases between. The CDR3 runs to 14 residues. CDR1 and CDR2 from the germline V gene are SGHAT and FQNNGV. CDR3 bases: TGTGCCAGCAGCTTAGCAGGGTTTTTTCAGCCCCAGCATTTT. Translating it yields CASSLAGFFQPQHF.

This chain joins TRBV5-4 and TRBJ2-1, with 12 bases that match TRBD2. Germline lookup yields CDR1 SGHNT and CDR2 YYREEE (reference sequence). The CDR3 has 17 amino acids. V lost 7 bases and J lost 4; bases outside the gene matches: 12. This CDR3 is CASFVTSGSQPYNEQFF. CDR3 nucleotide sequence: TGTGCCAGCTTCGTGACTAGCGGGAGCCAGCCTTACAATGAGCAGTTCTTC.

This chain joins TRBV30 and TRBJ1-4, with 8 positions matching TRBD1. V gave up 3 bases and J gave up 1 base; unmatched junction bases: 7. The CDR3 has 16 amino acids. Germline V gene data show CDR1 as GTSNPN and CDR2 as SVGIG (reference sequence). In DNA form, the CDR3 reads TGTGCCTGGAGCTTAGGACAGGGCATAACTAATGAAAAACTGTTTTTT. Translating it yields CAWSLGQGITNEKLFF.

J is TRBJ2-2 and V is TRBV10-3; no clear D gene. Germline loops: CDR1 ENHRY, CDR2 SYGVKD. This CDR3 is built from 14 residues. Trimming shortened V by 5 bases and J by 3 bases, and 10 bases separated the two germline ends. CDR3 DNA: TGTGCCATCAGTTGGGCGATGGACACCGGGGAGCTGTTTTTT. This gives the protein CAISWAMDTGELFF.

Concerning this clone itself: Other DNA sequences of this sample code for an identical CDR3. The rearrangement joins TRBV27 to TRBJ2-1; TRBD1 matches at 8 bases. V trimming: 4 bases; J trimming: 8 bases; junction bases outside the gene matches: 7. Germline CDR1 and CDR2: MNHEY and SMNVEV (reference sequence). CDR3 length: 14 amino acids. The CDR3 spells CASSSGQGLHEQFF. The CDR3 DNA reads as TGTGCCAGCAGTTCCGGACAGGGATTACATGAGCAGTTCTTC.

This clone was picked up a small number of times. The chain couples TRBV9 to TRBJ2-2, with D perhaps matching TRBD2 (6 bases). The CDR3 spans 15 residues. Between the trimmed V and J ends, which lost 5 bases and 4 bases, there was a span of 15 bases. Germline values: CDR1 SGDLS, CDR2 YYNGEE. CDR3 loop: CASSARDGATGELFF. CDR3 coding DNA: TGTGCCAGCAGTGCGCGGGACGGCGCCACCGGGGAGCTGTTTTTT.